This TCR beta chain was recorded in a study of blood T cell repertoires in COVID-19. Data came from immunoSEQ multiplex PCR; TCRdb stores just in-frame clones and leaves some out. This sample yields roughly 150,000 clones, of which over 75% are seen a single time; around an eighth belongs to the top ten. As concerns this clone: The junction and the germline gene differ at one end; a read error may be behind it.

CDR1 and CDR2 (germline): SNHLY, FYNNEI. The CDR3 sequence is 14 residues long. This clonotype was obtained from a man aged 18 to 35 with COVID-19, enrolled during active disease. Sequenced input: peripheral blood. This chain uses TRBV2 with TRBJ2-7, with 11 bases lining up with TRBD2. CDR3 DNA sequence: TGTGCCAGCAGTGAACTAGCGGGAGGAACTTTTCTCGACTTC. Translating it yields CASSELAGGTFLDF.